These 4 T cell receptor beta chains originate from one sample sequenced in a study of cytomegalovirus exposure and HLA in healthy donors. The PCR contained 60 Vbeta and 13 Jbeta primers. Sequencing was performed with immunoSEQ multiplex PCR; in TCRdb, only in-frame clones are kept and a portion is missing. The repertoire holds 150,000 to 200,000 clones, with roughly 80% as singletons. The sequencing input was PBMCs. The receptors were sampled from a young woman in good health and CMV-seronegative.

This chain links TRBV5-1 with TRBJ2-3, with TRBD1 identical over 8 bases. This CDR3 region has 14 residues. Germline loops: CDR1 SGHRS, CDR2 YFSETQ. Trimming removed 4 bases from V and 6 bases from J; junction bases left unmatched: 7. The CDR3 spells CASSPGTGEDTQYF. The DNA for the CDR3 is TGCGCCAGCAGCCCTGGGACAGGCGAGGATACGCAGTATTTT.

The J gene is TRBJ2-1, the V gene TRBV25-1, with 11 bases aligning to TRBD2. V shed 6 bases and J 5 bases; nucleotides not matched to a gene: 6. CDR1 and CDR2 (germline): MGHDK, SYGVNS. The CDR3 has 15 amino acids. The CDR3 coding sequence is TGTGCCAGCAGCGTCGGGACTAGCGGAAACAATGAGCAGTTCTTC. Translated, it gives CASSVGTSGNNEQFF.

The table lists this clone with a few counts. The J gene is TRBJ2-7, the V gene TRBV11-2; 10 bases fit TRBD1. CDR3 length: 14 amino acids. The V gene end was trimmed by 3 bases and the J gene end by 3 bases; junction bases not matched to a gene: 2. Germline V lookup: CDR1 SGHAT, CDR2 FQNNGV. CDR3 bases: TGTGCCAGCAGCTTGACAGGGGGCGGCTACGAGCAGTACGTC. It yields the protein CASSLTGGGYEQYV.

V is TRBV30 and J is TRBJ1-6; maybe TRBD1 (5 bases). Germline CDR1 and CDR2: GTSNPN and SVGIG (reference sequence). This CDR3 is 13 amino acids long. V was trimmed by 3 bases and J by 6 bases, leaving 9 bases between them. DNA for the CDR3: TGTGCCTGGAGCCGACAGCTTAATTCACCCCTCCACTTT. Residues: CAWSRQLNSPLHF.